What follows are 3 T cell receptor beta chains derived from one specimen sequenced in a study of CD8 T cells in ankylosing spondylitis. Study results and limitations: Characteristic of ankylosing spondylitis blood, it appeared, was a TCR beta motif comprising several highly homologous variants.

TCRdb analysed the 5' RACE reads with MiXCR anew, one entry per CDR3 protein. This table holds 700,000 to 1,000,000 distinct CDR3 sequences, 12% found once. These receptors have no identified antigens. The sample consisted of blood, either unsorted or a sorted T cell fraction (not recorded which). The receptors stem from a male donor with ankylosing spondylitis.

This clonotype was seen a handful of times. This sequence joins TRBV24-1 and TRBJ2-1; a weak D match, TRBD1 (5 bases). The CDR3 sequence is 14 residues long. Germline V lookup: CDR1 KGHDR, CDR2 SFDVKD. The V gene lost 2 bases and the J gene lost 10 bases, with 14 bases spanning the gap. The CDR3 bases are TGTGCCACCAGTGATTCCTACAGTCAGGGCGAGCAGTTCTTC. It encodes CATSDSYSQGEQFF.

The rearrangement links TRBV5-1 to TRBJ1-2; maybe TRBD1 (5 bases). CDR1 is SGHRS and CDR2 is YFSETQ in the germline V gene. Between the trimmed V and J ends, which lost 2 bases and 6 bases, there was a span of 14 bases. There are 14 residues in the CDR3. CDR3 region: CASSFRVGGDGYTF. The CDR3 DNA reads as TGCGCCAGCAGCTTCAGGGTTGGAGGAGATGGCTACACCTTC.

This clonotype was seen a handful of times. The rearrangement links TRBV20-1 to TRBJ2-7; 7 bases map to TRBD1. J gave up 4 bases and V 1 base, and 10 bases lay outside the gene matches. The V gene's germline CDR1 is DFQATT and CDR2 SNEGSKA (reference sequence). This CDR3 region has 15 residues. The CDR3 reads CSARALATGRYEQYF. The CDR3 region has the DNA TGCAGTGCTAGAGCATTAGCGACAGGGAGATACGAGCAGTACTTC.